These T cell receptor beta chains were read from a single sample in a study of blood T cell repertoires in COVID-19. TCRdb's table, derived via immunoSEQ multiplex PCR, lists solely in-frame clones and lacks some. In the table there are 80,000 or so clones, under 80% of which are singletons. Sequenced material: peripheral blood. The origin of the receptors is a human donor in a cohort sampled during active COVID-19. CDR3s include the opening cysteine and the closing phenylalanine or tryptophan. Each record gives: D gene, clone size, V gene, J gene, CDR3 protein, CDR3 DNA. A D gene is named only where the DNA matches it firmly. For some rows the clone size is stated as once, few or many, or as a class when expanded; others skip it.

d_gene: .; abundance: .; v_gene: TRBV18; j_gene: TRBJ1-1; CDR3aa: CASSPAASVNTEAFF; CDR3nt: TGTGCCAGCTCACCTGCGGCCTCAGTGAACACTGAAGCTTTCTTT
d_gene: .; abundance: .; v_gene: TRBV19; j_gene: TRBJ1-4; CDR3aa: CASGPPGSNEKLFF; CDR3nt: TGTGCCAGTGGGCCCCCGGGATCTAATGAAAAACTGTTTTTT
d_gene: TRBD2; abundance: .; v_gene: TRBV28; j_gene: TRBJ2-3; CDR3aa: CASSLYPSGGTDTQYF; CDR3nt: TGTGCCAGCAGTTTATACCCTAGCGGGGGCACAGATACGCAGTATTTT
d_gene: TRBD1; abundance: .; v_gene: TRBV6-1; j_gene: TRBJ1-6; CDR3aa: CASSEEGTGGSPLHF; CDR3nt: TGTGCCAGCAGTGAAGAAGGGACAGGGGGCTCACCCCTCCACTTT
d_gene: .; abundance: once; v_gene: TRBV2; j_gene: TRBJ1-2; CDR3aa: CASSESGMMGYGYTF; CDR3nt: TGTGCCAGCAGTGAAAGCGGGATGATGGGCTATGGCTACACCTTC
d_gene: TRBD1; abundance: .; v_gene: TRBV6-5; j_gene: TRBJ1-1; CDR3aa: CASSYGGGGTEAFF; CDR3nt: TGTGCCAGCAGTTACGGAGGGGGCGGCACTGAAGCTTTCTTT
d_gene: TRBD2; abundance: .; v_gene: TRBV6-2/TRBV6-3; j_gene: TRBJ2-1; CDR3aa: CASSYSRGGPRYEQFF; CDR3nt: TGTGCCAGCAGTTACTCCCGGGGGGGGCCGCGGTATGAGCAGTTCTTC
d_gene: TRBD1; abundance: .; v_gene: TRBV27; j_gene: TRBJ1-6; CDR3aa: CASSQGTANSPLHF; CDR3nt: TGTGCCAGCAGCCAGGGGACAGCCAATTCACCCCTCCACTTT
d_gene: .; abundance: .; v_gene: TRBV11-2; j_gene: TRBJ2-5; CDR3aa: CASSFPLAERETQYF; CDR3nt: TGTGCCAGCAGTTTTCCCTTGGCCGAGCGGGAGACCCAGTACTTC
d_gene: .; abundance: .; v_gene: TRBV3-1/TRBV3-2; j_gene: TRBJ1-1; CDR3aa: CASSQTMNTEAFF; CDR3nt: TGTGCCAGCAGCCAGACAATGAACACTGAAGCTTTCTTT
d_gene: TRBD2; abundance: .; v_gene: TRBV9; j_gene: TRBJ2-2; CDR3aa: CASTGTSGDHTGELFF; CDR3nt: TGTGCCAGCACGGGGACTAGCGGGGATCACACCGGGGAGCTGTTTTTT
d_gene: .; abundance: .; v_gene: TRBV12-5; j_gene: TRBJ1-2; CDR3aa: CASGLGHLGYTF; CDR3nt: TGTGCTAGTGGTCTGGGACATCTTGGCTACACCTTC
d_gene: .; abundance: .; v_gene: TRBV4-2; j_gene: TRBJ2-5; CDR3aa: CASSPPPSEVGETQYF; CDR3nt: TGTGCCAGCAGCCCTCCCCCTAGCGAGGTGGGAGAGACCCAGTACTTC